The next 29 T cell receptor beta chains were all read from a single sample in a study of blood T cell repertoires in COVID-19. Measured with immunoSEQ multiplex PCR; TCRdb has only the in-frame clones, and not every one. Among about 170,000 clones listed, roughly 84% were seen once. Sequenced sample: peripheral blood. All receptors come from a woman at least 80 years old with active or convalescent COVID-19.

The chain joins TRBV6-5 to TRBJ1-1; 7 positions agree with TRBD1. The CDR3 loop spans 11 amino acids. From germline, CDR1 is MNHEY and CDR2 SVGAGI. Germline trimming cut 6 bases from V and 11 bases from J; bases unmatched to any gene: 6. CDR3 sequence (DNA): TGTGCCAGCAGGACCACAGGGGAGGCTTTCTTT. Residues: CASRTTGEAFF.

CDR3 nucleotide sequence: TGTGCCAGCAGAGCACAGACAGCTTCTGGAAACACCATATATTTT. The encoded protein is CASRAQTASGNTIYF. The chain couples TRBV6-5 to TRBJ1-3; weak D call: TRBD1 (5 bases). The germline V gene encodes CDR1 MNHEY and CDR2 SVGAGI. Trimming removed 6 bases at V and 1 base at J, with 13 bases between. CDR3 size: 15 residues.

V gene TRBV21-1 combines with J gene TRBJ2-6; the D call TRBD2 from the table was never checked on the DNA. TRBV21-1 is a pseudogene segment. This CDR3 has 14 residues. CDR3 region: CASSRESGANVLTF. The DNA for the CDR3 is TGTGCCAGCAGCAGAGAGTCTGGGGCCAACGTCCTGACTTTC.

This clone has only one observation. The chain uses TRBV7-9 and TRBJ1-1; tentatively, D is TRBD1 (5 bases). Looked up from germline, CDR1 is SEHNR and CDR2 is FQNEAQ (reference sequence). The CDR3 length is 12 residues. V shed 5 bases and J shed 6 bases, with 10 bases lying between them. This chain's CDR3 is CASSTGLAEAFF. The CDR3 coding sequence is TGTGCCAGCAGCACAGGCTTGGCTGAAGCTTTCTTT.

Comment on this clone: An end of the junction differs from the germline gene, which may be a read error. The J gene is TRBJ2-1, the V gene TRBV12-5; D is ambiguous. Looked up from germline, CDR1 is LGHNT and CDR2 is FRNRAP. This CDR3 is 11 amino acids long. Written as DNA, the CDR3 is TGTGCTAGTGGTACCTATAATGAGCAGTTCTTC. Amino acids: CASGTYNEQFF.

The CDR3 sequence is CASSYGGGKPNSPLHF. The CDR3 bases are TGTGCCAGCAGTTACGGTGGCGGCAAGCCGAATTCACCCCTCCACTTT. V gene TRBV6-5 combines with J gene TRBJ1-6; D unresolved. V was shortened by 2 bases and J by 7 bases, with 15 bases between the two germline ends. The CDR3 is 16 amino acids. The germline CDR1 and CDR2 sequences are MNHEY and SVGAGI.

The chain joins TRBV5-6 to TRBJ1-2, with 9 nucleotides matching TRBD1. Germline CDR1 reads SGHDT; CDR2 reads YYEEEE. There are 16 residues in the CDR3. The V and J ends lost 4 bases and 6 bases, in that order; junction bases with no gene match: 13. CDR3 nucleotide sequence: TGTGCCAGCAGCACCTACCGGGACAGGGATGGGGATGGCTACACCTTC. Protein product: CASSTYRDRDGDGYTF.

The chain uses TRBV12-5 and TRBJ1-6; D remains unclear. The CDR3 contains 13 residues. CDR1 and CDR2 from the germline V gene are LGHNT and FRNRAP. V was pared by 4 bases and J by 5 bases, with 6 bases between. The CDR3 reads CASGSGNNSPLHF. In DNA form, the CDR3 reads TGTGCTAGTGGTTCGGGGAATAATTCACCCCTCCACTTT.

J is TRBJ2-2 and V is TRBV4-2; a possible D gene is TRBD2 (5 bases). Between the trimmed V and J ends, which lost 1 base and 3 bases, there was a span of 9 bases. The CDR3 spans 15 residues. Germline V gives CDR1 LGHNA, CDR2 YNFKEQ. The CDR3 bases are TGTGCCAGCAGCCAAGTGGACTTTGACACCGGGGAGCTGTTTTTT. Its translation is CASSQVDFDTGELFF.

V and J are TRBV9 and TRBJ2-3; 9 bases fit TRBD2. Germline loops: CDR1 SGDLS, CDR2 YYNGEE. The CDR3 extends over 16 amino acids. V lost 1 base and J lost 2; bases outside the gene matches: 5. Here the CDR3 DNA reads TGTGCCAGCAGCGTAAAACTAGCGGGCCTCACAGATACGCAGTATTTT. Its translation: CASSVKLAGLTDTQYF.

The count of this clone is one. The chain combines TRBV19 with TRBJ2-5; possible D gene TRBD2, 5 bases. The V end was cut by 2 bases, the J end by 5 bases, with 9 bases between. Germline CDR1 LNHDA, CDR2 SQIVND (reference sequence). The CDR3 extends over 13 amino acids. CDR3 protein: CASSISGVETQYF. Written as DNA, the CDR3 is TGTGCCAGTAGTATATCCGGGGTCGAGACCCAGTACTTC.

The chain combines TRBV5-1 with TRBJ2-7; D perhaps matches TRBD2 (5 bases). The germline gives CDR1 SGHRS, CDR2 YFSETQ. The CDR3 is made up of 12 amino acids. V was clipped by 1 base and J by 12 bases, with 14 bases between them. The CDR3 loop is CASSLTAGISYF. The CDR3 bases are TGCGCCAGCAGCTTGACAGCCGGGATTTCGTACTTC.

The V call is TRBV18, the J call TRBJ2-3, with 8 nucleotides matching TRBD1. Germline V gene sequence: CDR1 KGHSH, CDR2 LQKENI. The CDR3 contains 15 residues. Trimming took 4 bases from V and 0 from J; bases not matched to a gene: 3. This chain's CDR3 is CASSLRTGSTDTQYF. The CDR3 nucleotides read TGTGCCAGCTCACTGAGGACAGGGAGCACAGATACGCAGTATTTT.

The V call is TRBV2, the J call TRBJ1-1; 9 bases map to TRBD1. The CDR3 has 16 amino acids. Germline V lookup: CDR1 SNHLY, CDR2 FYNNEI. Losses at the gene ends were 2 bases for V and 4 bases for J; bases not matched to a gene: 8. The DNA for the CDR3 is TGTGCCAGCAGTGAAACAGGGACAGGGCTTGGCACTGAAGCTTTCTTT. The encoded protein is CASSETGTGLGTEAFF.

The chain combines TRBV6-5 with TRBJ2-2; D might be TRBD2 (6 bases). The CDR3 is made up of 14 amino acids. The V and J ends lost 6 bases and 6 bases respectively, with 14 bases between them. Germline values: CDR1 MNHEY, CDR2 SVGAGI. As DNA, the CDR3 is TGTGCCAGCAGGGCGGGGATCAGCCCCGGGGAGCTGTTTTTT. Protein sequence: CASRAGISPGELFF.

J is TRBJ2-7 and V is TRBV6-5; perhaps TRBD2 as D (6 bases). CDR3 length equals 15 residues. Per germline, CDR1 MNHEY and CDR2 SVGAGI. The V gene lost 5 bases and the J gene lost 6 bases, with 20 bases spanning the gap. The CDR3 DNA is TGTGCCAGCAGTCGCGGGTCTGCGGGGTTGTTCGAGCAGTACTTC. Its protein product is CASSRGSAGLFEQYF.

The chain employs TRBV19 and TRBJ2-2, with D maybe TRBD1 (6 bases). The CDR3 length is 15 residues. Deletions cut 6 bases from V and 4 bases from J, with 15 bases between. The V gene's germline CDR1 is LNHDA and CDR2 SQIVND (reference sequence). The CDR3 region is CASRLTGWGTGELFF. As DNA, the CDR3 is TGTGCCAGTAGACTAACAGGGTGGGGCACCGGGGAGCTGTTTTTT.

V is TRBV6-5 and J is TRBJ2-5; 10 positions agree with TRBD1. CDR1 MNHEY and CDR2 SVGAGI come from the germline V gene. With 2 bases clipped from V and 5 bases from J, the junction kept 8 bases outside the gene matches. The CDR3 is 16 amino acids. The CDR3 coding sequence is TGTGCCAGCAGTTACGCCGGGACAGGGGTCCTGGAGACCCAGTACTTC. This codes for CASSYAGTGVLETQYF.

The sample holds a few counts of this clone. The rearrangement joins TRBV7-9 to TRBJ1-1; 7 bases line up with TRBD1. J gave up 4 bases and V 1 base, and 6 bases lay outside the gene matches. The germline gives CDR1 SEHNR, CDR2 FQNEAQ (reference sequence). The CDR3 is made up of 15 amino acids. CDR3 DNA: TGTGCCAGCAGCTTAGAGGGGGCAGGAGCCACTGAAGCTTTCTTT. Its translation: CASSLEGAGATEAFF.

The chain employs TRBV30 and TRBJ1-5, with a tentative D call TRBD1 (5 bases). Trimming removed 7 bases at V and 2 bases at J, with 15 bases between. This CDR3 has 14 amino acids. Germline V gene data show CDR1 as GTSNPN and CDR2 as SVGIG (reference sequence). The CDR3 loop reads CASSADTGNQPQHF. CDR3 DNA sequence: TGTGCCTCCTCCGCGGACACGGGCAATCAGCCCCAGCATTTT. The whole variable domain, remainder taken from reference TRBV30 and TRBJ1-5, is SQTIHQWPATLVQPVGSPLSLECTVEGTSNPNLYWYRQAAGRGLQLLFYSVGIGQISSEVPQNLSASRPQDRQFILSSKKLLLSDSGFYLCASSADTGNQPQHFGDGTRLSIL.

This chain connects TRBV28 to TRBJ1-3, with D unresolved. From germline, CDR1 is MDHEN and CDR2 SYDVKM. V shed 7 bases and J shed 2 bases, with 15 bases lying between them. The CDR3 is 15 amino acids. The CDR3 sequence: CASTPGVTAGNTIYF. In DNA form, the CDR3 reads TGTGCCAGCACCCCCGGGGTGACTGCTGGAAACACCATATATTTT.

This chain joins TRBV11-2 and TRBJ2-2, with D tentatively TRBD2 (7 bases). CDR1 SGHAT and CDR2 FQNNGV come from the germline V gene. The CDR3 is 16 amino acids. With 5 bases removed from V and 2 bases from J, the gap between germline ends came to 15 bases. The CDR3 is CASSRGAGLNTGELFF. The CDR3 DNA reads TGTGCCAGCAGCCGGGGGGCGGGACTCAACACCGGGGAGCTGTTTTTT.

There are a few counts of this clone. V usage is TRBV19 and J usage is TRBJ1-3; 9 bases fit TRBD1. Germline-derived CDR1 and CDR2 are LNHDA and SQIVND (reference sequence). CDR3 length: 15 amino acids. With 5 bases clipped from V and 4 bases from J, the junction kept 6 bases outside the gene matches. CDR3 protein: CASSPGTGPGNTIYF. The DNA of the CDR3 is TGTGCCAGTAGTCCCGGGACAGGGCCGGGAAACACCATATATTTT.

The CDR3 region is CASSRGQGGETQYF. CDR3 DNA: TGTGCCAGCAGCAGGGGACAGGGGGGGGAGACCCAGTACTTC. V usage is TRBV5-4 and J usage is TRBJ2-5; 11 bases map to TRBD1. Germline V gene data show CDR1 as SGHNT and CDR2 as YYREEE (reference sequence). V was clipped by 4 bases and J by 5 bases; unmatched bases: 4. The CDR3 is 14 residues long.

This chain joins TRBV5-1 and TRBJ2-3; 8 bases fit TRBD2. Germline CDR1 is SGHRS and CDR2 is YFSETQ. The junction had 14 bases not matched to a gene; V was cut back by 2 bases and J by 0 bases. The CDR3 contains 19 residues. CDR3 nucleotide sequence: TGCGCCAGCAGCTTAAAGCGGGGGTCTAGTCTTGCTAGCACAGATACGCAGTATTTT. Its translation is CASSLKRGSSLASTDTQYF.

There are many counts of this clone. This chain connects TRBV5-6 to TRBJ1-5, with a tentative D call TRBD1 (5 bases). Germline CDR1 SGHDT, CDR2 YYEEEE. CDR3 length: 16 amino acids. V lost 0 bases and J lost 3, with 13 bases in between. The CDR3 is CASSLGPAGSNQPQHF. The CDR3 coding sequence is TGTGCCAGCAGCTTGGGGCCGGCAGGGTCCAATCAGCCCCAGCATTTT.

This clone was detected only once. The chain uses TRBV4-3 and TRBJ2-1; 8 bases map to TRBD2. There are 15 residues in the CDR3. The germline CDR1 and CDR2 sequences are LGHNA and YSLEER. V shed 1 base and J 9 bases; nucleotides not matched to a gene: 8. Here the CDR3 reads CASSQAGGAFSEQFF. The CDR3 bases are TGCGCCAGCAGCCAAGCCGGGGGGGCCTTCAGTGAGCAGTTCTTC.

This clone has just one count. DNA of the CDR3: TGCGCCAGCAGCGTGACTAGCTCCCAAGAGACCCAGTACTTC. This gives the protein CASSVTSSQETQYF. The gene calls are TRBV5-1 and TRBJ2-5, with 7 bases that match TRBD2. The CDR3 loop spans 14 amino acids. V gave up 4 bases and J gave up 1 base; unmatched junction bases: 4. Germline CDR1 reads SGHRS; CDR2 reads YFSETQ.

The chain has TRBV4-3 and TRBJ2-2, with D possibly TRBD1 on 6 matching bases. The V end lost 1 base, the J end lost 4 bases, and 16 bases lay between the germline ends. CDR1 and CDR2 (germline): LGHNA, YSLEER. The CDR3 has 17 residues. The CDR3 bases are TGCGCCAGCAGCCAAGCCTACGGACAGATAGGCACCGGGGAGCTGTTTTTT. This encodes CASSQAYGQIGTGELFF.